This T cell receptor (beta chain) came from a study of cytomegalovirus exposure and HLA in healthy donors (dated by TCRdb to 2017 to 2019). With respect to the entire study: According to an earlier analysis of around 600 of the donors, 150 million to 200 million T cells yielded approximately 120 million unique TCR beta sequences and less than 300 Gb of sequence data. Roughly 5 DR-DQ haplotypes were handled as single units for association and clustering, since linkage in the cohort was strong. Rather than using new phenotypic data, the later analysis identified candidate immune exposures from TCR beta sequences and from how often those sequences occurred across donors. The study combined high-throughput TCR immunosequencing, statistical association of individual TCRs with disease status, and machine learning to predict cytomegalovirus infection status. Typing coverage differed by locus: A, B, C, DRB1 and DQB1 were typed in about 620-640 donors, DQA1 in about 550, DPA1 in approximately 600, and DPB1 in 450 to 480. Roughly 310 gigabases of sequencing data and some 85 million unique TCR sequences were included in an early release covering about 600 HLA-typed donors. Every repertoire in the discovery cohort had been generated on one and the same sequencing platform. HLA typing included class I and class II loci at four-digit resolution. The T cell repertoires of around 730 subjects were profiled by immunosequencing and related to cytomegalovirus serostatus. Among some 410 genotyped donors of the cohort, an average of roughly 230,000 unique TCR beta nucleotide sequences was sequenced per donor, of which roughly 17% were non-productive. Among the roughly 430 genotyped donors, more than 70% belonged to the genetic ancestry cluster associated with self-reported Caucasian donors. Alongside the repertoire data, information on donor age, sex, ethnicity and CMV serostatus was compiled. Besides the first cohort of more than 650 subjects, a separate validation cohort made up of over 95 different subjects was used. The study aimed to test whether signatures of past pathogen exposure could be identified by cataloging public T cell receptors. To study patterns of TCR occurrence, a later analysis re-analyzed previously published TCR beta repertoires from under 750 donors and added high-resolution HLA genotyping. A later genetic analysis took genome-wide SNP genotypes for 398 of the 666 donors and used that subset as a discovery cohort. An earlier analysis of fewer than 750 of the donors used high-throughput TCR beta sequencing to judge whether each TCR beta V gene segment behaved as functional or pseudogenic. Summary of the overall study and its limitations: HLA typing was unavailable for some donors at each locus, so association tests used only the typed subset. Only TCR beta chains were sequenced in this cohort, and the absence of alpha or paired-chain data limited detectable features. Most TCR sequences were seen in very few donors, while some public TCRs were found in many individuals. In an earlier analysis of around 600 of the donors, most TCR beta V segments were observed in productive rearrangements about 90% or about 30% of the time, broadly matching IMGT annotations. A later analysis associated 15,000 or so TCR beta sequences with specific HLA alleles at a false discovery rate of 0.05. In a later analysis, several top co-occurrence clusters were reported to appear linked to parvovirus B19, influenza, CMV and Epstein-Barr virus. In a later analysis, TCR association rates were found to vary across HLA loci, with the most associated TCRs seen for DRB1 alleles and the fewest for HLA-C alleles. Three of the identified cytomegalovirus-associated TCR beta chains were confirmed in vitro to be specific for cytomegalovirus antigens. The sequencing pipeline was judged likely to have produced a cluster of highly shared sequence variants as a technical artifact. When HLA alleles, especially DR and DQ, strongly co-occurred, attributing TCR associations to individual alleles was difficult. The only immune exposure information available for the cohort was CMV serostatus. A later genetic analysis associated a missense DCLRE1C variant with V-gene and J-gene trimming of TCR beta chains, and an independent cohort replicated the association. Sequencing depth was assumed to be roughly uniform across donors in the presence/absence analyses, though that assumption may not hold. It was suggested by the authors that the approach could potentially be generalized to other disease states and immunological phenotypes. The classifier was reported to diagnose cytomegalovirus status with high specificity and sensitivity in both the original and validation cohorts. A later analysis found that HLA-associated TCR beta chains were more clonally expanded and had lower generation probabilities than equally common non-associated chains. The 87-base-pair reads could not distinguish some IMGT-functional V segments, including TRBV6-2 and TRBV6-3, so those segments were excluded. A further reported finding was that TCR beta sequences accurately predicted the HLA-A and HLA-B alleles for most subjects in the first cohort. A later genetic analysis reported fewer N-insertions in productive TCRs among donors in an Asian-associated ancestry cluster than the roughly 720-donor mean. According to a later analysis, most CMV-associated TCR beta chains appeared to be HLA-restricted, and the HLA associations seemed to be driven largely by CMV exposure. A total of 150 or so TCR beta chains were listed by the study as associated with cytomegalovirus. Fewer than 20 rarely observed V segments, including chromosome 9 orphons, were excluded from the earlier analysis of several hundred of the donors because counts were too low. Linkage disequilibrium might explain the correlated functional status among segregating V segments, but an unknown experimental factor could not be ruled out.

CDR3 length: 15 amino acids, cysteine to phenylalanine. CDR3 DNA only is kept here, 45 bases in frame from base 1. The germline V gene specifies SGHRS as CDR1 and YFSETQ as CDR2. V was cut back by 3 bases and J by 4 bases, leaving a gap of 16 bases between them. As concerns this clone: Its antigen is still unknown.

The cohort comprised approximately 700 healthy bone marrow donors. Cohort members were all nominally healthy when sampled, although unrecorded immune exposures were likely present. The donor was CMV seronegative and was included in the group of a few hundred seronegative cohort members. A peripheral blood sample was provided by each donor, and peripheral blood mononuclear cells were used for TCR beta sequencing. Genomic DNA extraction from the blood cell samples was performed with the Qiagen DNeasy Blood Extraction Kit. Libraries came from the immunoSEQ multiplex PCR assay. For the multiplex PCR, a mixture combining 60 forward primers for TCR Vbeta segments and 13 reverse primers for TCR Jbeta segments was used. A multiplex PCR assay on genomic DNA amplified the CDR3 region of rearranged TCR beta genes. Amplified TCR beta libraries were sequenced as 87-base-pair reads on the Illumina HiSeq System. As for how the authors treated the data: A later analysis tallied around 80 million unique TCR beta chains across the 650 to 750 repertoires, and around 12 million of those chains were shared by two or more donors. A nearest-neighbor algorithm error-corrected the raw reads and collapsed the reads into unique sequences, merging closely related sequences to remove PCR and sequencing errors. To assign V, D and J gene segments, CDR3 sequences were aligned to IMGT reference sequences. For a sequence to be retained, a match of at least six nucleotides was required to both a V gene segment and a J gene segment. Rearrangements were called productive when the CDR3 lacked stop codons and stayed in frame with V and J; all others were non-productive. CDR3 was defined according to IMGT convention as the region running from the second conserved V-encoded cysteine to the conserved J-encoded phenylalanine. The earlier analysis of fewer than 700 of the donors excluded sequences that lacked an unambiguous match to a single V gene segment. An earlier analysis of several hundred of the donors called V segments functional above 56.7% productive rearrangements and segregating when the between-donor standard deviation exceeded 5%. A statistical classification framework was built for diagnosing cytomegalovirus status from the catalog of TCR beta chain sequences. V and J gene assignment, in a later analysis, came from comparing TCR nucleotide sequences with IMGT/GENE-DB human TR gene sequences. Using the TCRdist pipeline, a later analysis assigned CDR3 sequences along with most-parsimonious VDJ recombination scenarios. In a later analysis, every TCR beta chain was defined by the combination of its CDR3 amino acid sequence and its V-gene family, and reads without a unique V-gene family were dropped. As a way to deal with suspected cross-contamination and a sequencing artifact, a later analysis dropped 500 to 700 nucleotide sequences that were highly shared and had low generation probability. For each public chain, a later analysis derived a clonal expansion index from normalized ranks of inferred template counts within each repertoire. In a later analysis, generation probabilities were computed with a VDJ recombination model fitted to out-of-frame rearrangements, and the resulting probabilities were checked against IGoR. A later analysis scored TCR-TCR, TCR-HLA and TCR-CMV co-occurrence with hypergeometric tests, applying a repertoire-size bias correction to TCR pairs. To estimate false discovery rates, a later analysis permuted the HLA or CMV assignments 20 times. In a later analysis, co-occurring TCRs were grouped using DBSCAN, and TCRdist sequence similarity was added for clustering within HLA-allele-positive subsets. Repertoires with fewer than 30,000 or more than 120,000 public chains were left out of co-occurrence clustering, as were about 5 repertoires with anomalous nucleotide sharing. TCRdb stores this immuneACCESS table with in-frame sequences only. Part of the clones is absent; in the studies checked, under half of the shortfall reflects unresolved V genes, and no reason is known for the rest. Clone size and the V and J calls come from that table; the DNA yielded D and trimming. The record for this sample contains fewer than 200,000 clones. In total, the top ten clones hold about 1.2% of the sample.

The TCR originated in a woman aged 55-69 years in good health and CMV-seronegative. Sequenced material: PBMCs. Here the chain combines TRBV5-1 and TRBJ1-1; the D gene is not confidently resolved. Here the CDR3 is given as CASSSRTPGSTEAFF. Read as DNA, the sequence is TGCGCCAGCAGCTCCCGCACCCCCGGGAGCACTGAAGCTTTCTTT.